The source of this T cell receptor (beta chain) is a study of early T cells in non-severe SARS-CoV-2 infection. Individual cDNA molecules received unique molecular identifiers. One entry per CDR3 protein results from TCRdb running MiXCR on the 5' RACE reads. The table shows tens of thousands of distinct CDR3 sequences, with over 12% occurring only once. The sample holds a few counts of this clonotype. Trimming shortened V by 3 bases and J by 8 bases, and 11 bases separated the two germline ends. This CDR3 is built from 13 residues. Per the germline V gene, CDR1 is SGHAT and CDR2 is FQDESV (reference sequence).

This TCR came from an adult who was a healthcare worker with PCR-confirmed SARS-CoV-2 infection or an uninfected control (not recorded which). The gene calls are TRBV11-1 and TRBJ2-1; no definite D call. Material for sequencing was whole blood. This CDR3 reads CASSLIRYHEQFF. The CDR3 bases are TGTGCCAGCAGCTTGATTCGGTACCATGAGCAGTTCTTC.